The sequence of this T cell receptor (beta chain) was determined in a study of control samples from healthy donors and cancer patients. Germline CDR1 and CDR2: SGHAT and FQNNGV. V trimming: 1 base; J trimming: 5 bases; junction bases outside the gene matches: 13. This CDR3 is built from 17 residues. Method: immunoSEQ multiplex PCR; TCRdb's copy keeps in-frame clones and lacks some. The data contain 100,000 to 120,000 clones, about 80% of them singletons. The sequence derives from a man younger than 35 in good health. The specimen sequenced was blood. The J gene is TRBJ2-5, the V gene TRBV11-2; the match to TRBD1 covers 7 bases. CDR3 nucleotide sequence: TGTGCCAGCAGCTTAGCTTCGACAGGGATCGGGCGTGAGACCCAGTACTTC. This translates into CASSLASTGIGRETQYF.